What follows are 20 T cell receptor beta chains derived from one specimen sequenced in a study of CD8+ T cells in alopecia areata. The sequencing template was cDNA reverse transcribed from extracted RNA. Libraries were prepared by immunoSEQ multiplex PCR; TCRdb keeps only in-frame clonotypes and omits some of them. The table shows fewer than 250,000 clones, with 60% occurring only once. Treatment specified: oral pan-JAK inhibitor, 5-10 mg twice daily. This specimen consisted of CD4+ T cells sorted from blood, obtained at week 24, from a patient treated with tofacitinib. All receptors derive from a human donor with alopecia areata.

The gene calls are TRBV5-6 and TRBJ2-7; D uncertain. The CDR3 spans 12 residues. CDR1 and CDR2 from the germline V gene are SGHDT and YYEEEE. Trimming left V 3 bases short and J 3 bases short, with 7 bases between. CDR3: CASSSLRYEQYF. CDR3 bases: TGTGCCAGCAGCTCGCTGCGCTACGAGCAGTACTTC. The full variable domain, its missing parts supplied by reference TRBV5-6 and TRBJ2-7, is DAGVTQSPTHLIKTRGQQVTLRCSPKSGHDTVSWYQQALGQGPQFIFQYYEEEERQRGNFPDRFSGHQFPNYSSELNVNALLLGDSALYLCASSSLRYEQYFGPGTRLTVT.

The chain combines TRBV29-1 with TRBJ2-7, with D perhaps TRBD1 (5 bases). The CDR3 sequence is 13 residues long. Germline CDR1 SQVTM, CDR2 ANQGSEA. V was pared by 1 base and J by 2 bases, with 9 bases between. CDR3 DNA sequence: TGCAGCGTTGAAGGGCAGGGCCCCTACGAGCAGTACTTC. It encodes CSVEGQGPYEQYF.

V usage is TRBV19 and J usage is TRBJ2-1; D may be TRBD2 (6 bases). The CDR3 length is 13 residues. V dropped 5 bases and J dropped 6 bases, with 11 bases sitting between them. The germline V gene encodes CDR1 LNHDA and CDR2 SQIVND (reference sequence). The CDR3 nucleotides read TGTGCCAGTAGTGATGTGGGGGGCAATGAGCAGTTCTTC. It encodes CASSDVGGNEQFF.

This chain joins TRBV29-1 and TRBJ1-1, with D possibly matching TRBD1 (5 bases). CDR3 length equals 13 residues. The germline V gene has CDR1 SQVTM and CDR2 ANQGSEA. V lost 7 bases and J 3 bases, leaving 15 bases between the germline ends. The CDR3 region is CSAVGRRDTEAFF. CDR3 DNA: TGCAGCGCCGTGGGGCGGCGGGACACTGAAGCTTTCTTT.

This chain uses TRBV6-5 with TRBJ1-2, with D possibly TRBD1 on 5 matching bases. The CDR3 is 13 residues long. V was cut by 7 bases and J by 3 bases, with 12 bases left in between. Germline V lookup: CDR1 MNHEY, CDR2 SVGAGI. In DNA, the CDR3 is TGTGCCAGCACCGGGGGGGTAGACTATGGCTACACCTTC. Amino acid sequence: CASTGGVDYGYTF.

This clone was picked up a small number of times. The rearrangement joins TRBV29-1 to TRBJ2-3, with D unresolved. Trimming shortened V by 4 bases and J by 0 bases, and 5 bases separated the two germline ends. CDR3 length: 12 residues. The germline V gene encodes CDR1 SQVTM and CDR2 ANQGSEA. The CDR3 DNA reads TGCAGCGTTGCAGTTAGCACAGATACGCAGTATTTT. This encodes CSVAVSTDTQYF.

The CDR3 bases are TGTGCCAGCAGTGAACTCCAGGGGGCGTCGGGCTACACCTTC. This gives the protein CASSELQGASGYTF. The gene calls are TRBV2 and TRBJ1-2, with 8 bases identical to TRBD1. The germline V gene encodes CDR1 SNHLY and CDR2 FYNNEI. V lost 2 bases, J lost 8 bases, and 7 bases stayed unmatched. The CDR3 extends over 14 amino acids.

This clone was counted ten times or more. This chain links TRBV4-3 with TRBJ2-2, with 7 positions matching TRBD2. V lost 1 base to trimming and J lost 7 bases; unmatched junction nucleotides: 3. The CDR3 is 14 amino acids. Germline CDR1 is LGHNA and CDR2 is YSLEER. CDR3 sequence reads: CASSQAGRVGELFF. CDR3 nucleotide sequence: TGCGCCAGCAGCCAAGCAGGGAGGGTCGGGGAGCTGTTTTTT.

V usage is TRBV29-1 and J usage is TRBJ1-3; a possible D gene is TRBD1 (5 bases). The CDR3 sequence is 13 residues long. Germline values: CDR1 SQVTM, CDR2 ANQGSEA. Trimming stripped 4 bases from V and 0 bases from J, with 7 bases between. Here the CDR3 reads CSVGTGSGNTIYF. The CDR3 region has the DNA TGCAGCGTTGGAACAGGCTCTGGAAACACCATATATTTT.

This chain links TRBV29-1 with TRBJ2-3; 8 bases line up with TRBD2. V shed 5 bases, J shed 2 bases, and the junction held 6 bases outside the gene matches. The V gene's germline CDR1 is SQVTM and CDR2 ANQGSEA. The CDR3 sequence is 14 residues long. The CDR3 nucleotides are TGCAGCGTTAAGCGGGGGAACTACACAGATACGCAGTATTTT. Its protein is CSVKRGNYTDTQYF.

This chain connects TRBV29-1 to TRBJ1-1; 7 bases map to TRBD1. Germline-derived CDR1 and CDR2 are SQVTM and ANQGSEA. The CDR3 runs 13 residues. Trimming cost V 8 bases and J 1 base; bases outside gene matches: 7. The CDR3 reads CSFDRAGNTEAFF. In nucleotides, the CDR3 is TGCAGCTTCGACAGGGCGGGGAACACTGAAGCTTTCTTT.

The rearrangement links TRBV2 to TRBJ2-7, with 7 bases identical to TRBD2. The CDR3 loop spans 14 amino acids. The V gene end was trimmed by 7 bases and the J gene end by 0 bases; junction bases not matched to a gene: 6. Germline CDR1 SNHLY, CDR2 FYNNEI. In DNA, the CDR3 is TGTGCCAGCATAAAGGGACTACCCTCCTACGAGCAGTACTTC. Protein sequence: CASIKGLPSYEQYF.

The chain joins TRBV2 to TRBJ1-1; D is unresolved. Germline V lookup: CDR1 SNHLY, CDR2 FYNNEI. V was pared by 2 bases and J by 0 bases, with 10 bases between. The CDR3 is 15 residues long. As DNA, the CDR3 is TGTGCCAGCAGTGAACGAGGGAGGATGAACACTGAAGCTTTCTTT. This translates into CASSERGRMNTEAFF.

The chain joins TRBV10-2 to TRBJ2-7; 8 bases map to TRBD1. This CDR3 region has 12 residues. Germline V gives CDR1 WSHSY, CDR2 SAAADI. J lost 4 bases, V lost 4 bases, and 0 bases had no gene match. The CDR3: CASSGQGYEQYF. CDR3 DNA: TGCGCCAGCAGTGGACAGGGGTACGAGCAGTACTTC.

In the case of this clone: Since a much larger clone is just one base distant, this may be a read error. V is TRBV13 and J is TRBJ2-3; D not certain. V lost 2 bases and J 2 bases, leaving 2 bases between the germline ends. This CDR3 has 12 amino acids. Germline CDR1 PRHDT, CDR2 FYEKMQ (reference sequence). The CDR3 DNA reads TGTGCCAGCAGCTTAAACACAGATACGCAGTATTTT. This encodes CASSLNTDTQYF.

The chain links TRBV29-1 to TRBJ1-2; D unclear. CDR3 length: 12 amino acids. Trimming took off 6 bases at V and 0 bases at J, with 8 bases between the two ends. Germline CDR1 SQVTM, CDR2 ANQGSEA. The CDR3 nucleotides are TGCAGCGTCACCATACCTAACTATGGCTACACCTTC. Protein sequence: CSVTIPNYGYTF.

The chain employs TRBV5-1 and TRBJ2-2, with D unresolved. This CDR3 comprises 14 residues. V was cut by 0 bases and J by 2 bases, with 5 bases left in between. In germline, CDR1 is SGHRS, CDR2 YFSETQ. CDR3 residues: CASSLALNTGELFF. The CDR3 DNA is TGCGCCAGCAGCTTGGCCTTAAACACCGGGGAGCTGTTTTTT.

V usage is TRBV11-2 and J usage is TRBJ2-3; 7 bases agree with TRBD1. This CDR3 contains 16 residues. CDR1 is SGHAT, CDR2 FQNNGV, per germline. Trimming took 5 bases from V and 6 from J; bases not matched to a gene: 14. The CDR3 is CASSRRLLGGADTQYF. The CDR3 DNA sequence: TGTGCCAGCAGCCGCAGACTCTTAGGGGGCGCGGATACGCAGTATTTT.

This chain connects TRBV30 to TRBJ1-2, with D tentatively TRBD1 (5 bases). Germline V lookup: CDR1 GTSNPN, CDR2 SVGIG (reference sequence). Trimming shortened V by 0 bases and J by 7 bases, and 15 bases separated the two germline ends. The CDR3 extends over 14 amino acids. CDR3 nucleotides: TGTGCCTGGAGTGTATTGGGGGATTCTGGTGGCTACACCTTC. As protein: CAWSVLGDSGGYTF.

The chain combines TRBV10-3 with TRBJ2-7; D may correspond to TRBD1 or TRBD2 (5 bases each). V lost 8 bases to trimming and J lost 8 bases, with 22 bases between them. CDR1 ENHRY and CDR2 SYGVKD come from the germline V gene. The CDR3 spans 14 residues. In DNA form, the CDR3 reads TGTGCCATCCGGGAACCGGGACGACGTGTTCAGCAGTACTTC. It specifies CAIREPGRRVQQYF.